Reported below is one T cell receptor beta chain. Its cognate antigen is unknown. The CDR3 sequence is 12 residues long. Germline CDR1 and CDR2: SQVTM and ANQGSEA. The V and J ends lost 2 bases and 4 bases respectively, with 8 bases between them. The sample comes from a study of beta chain features in type 1 diabetes. Study information: Patient and healthy donor groups were alike in age, gender and cell yields. Points from the study as a whole: Possibly, sequencing cDNA over-represented cells that had high TCR expression levels.

Reverse transcription of all isolated RNA meant that expressed TCRB transcripts were sequenced. Assay: immunoSEQ multiplex PCR; the TCRdb copy retains only in-frame clones and omits some. Of some 400,000 clones detected, over 13% appear once; the ten largest clones hold 0.019%. The sequence derives from a woman between 18 and 30 years old in good health. Sequenced input: naive CD4+ T cells from blood. The chain has TRBV29-1 and TRBJ2-5; D might be TRBD1 (6 bases). The CDR3 DNA is TGCAGCGTTGAAAACAGGGCAGAGACCCAGTACTTC. Protein sequence: CSVENRAETQYF.